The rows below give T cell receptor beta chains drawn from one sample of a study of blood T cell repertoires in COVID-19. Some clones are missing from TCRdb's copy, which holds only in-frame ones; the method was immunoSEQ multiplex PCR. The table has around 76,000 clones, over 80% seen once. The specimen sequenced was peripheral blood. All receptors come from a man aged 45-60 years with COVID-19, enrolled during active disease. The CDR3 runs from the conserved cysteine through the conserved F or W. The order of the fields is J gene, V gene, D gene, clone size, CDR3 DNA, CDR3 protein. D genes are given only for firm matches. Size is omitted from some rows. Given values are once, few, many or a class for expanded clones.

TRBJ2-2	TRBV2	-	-	TGTGCCAGCAGTGCACCCTTCGGCAGGGGCAGCGTCGGGGAGCTGTTTTTT	CASSAPFGRGSVGELFF
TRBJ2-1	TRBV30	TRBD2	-	TGTGCCTGGAGTGTTGGGACTAGCGGGAGTGATGAGCAGTTCTTC	CAWSVGTSGSDEQFF
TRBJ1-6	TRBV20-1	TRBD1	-	TGCAGTGCTGGTGGGACAGGGGGTCCCTATAATTCACCCCTCCACTTT	CSAGGTGGPYNSPLHF
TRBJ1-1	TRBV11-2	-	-	TGTGCCAGCAGCGCCTTGAGGGGGAAGAACACTGAAGCTTTCTTT	CASSALRGKNTEAFF
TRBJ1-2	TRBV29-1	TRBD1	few	TGCAGCGTCGTACAGGGGGCGCGTGGCTACACCTTC	CSVVQGARGYTF
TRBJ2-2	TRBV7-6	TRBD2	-	TGTGCCAGCAGCCCGGGACTAGCTTTCGGGGAGCTGTTTTTT	CASSPGLAFGELFF
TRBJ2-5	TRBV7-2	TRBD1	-	TGTGCCAGCAGCCTCCAGACAGGGGTGGAGACCCAGTACTTC	CASSLQTGVETQYF
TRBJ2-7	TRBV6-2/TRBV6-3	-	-	TGTGCCAGCAGTCGAACCGGACAGCTCGCCTCCGTCGAGCAGTACTTC	CASSRTGQLASVEQYF
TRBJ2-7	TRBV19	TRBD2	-	TGTGCCAGTAGTAGAGGACTAGCATACGAGCAGTACTTC	CASSRGLAYEQYF
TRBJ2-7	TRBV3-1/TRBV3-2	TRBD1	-	TGTGCCAGCAGCCCCCGGACAGGGCGCTTATCCTACGAGCAGTACTTC	CASSPRTGRLSYEQYF
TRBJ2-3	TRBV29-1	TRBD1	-	TGCAGCGTTGTGCAGGGGGCAGATACGCAGTATTTT	CSVVQGADTQYF
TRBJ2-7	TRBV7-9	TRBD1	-	TGTGCCAGCAGCGAGACAGGGGCGAGCTCCTACGAGCAGTACTTC	CASSETGASSYEQYF
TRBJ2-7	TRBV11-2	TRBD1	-	TGTGCCAGCAGCTCCGGTTGGACAGGGGAGCTCGACGAGCAGTACTTC	CASSSGWTGELDEQYF
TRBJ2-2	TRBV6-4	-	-	TGTGCCAGCAGTGAGGAGGGAGGGAACACCGGGGAGCTGTTTTTT	CASSEEGGNTGELFF
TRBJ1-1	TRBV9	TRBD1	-	TGTGCCAGCAGCGTAGGACTCAGGGGGAATGGGGACACTGAAGCTTTCTTT	CASSVGLRGNGDTEAFF
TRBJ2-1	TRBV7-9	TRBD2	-	TGTGCCAGCAGCTTAGAGGTACTAGCGGGAGGGAGCAATGAGCAGTTCTTC	CASSLEVLAGGSNEQFF
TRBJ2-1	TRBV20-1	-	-	TGCAGTGCTCAGACTAGAGATGAGCAGTTCTTC	CSAQTRDEQFF
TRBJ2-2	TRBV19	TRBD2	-	TGTGCCATCAAATCGGGGGGAACCGGGGAGCTGTTTTTT	CAIKSGGTGELFF
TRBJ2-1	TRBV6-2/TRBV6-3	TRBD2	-	TGTGCCAGCAGTTACCGCACTCTAGCGGGAAGTGGCAATGAGCAGTTCTTC	CASSYRTLAGSGNEQFF
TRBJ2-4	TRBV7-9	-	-	TGTGCCAGCAGCCCAGTGCTGGGCAGGGACATTCAGTACTTC	CASSPVLGRDIQYF
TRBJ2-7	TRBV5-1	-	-	TGCGCCAGCAGCTTGGCCGCCCTCGGCCCCGAGGGCGACGAGCAGTACTTC	CASSLAALGPEGDEQYF
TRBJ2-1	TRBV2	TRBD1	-	TGTGCCAGCAGTGAACGACAGGGGGGCTACAATGAGCAGTTCTTC	CASSERQGGYNEQFF
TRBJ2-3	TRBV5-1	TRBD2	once	TGCGCCAGCAGCTTGGGTTCGGGAGGAGGGGGCACAGATACGCAGTATTTT	CASSLGSGGGGTDTQYF
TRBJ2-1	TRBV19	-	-	TGTGCCAGTAGTATTCAAGCCCAAACCTACAATGAGCAGTTCTTC	CASSIQAQTYNEQFF
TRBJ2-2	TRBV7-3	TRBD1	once	TGTGCCAGCAGCTCTCAGGACAGGAAGTCCGGGGAGCTGTTTTTT	CASSSQDRKSGELFF
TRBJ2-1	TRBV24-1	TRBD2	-	TGTGCCACCAGTGATTTGCGGGGGACTAGCGGGAGCGATTGGAATGAGCAGTTCTTC	CATSDLRGTSGSDWNEQFF
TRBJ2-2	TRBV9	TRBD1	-	TGTGCCAGCAGCGTCGGGACAGGGCCAAGGACCGGGGAGCTGTTTTTT	CASSVGTGPRTGELFF
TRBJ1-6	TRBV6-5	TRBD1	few	TGTGCCAGCAGACACAGGGGGGGTTCACCCCTCCACTTT	CASRHRGGSPLHF
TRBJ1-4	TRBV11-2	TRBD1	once	TGTGCCAGCAGCCGGGGACAGGGAGGAACTAATGAAAAACTGTTTTTT	CASSRGQGGTNEKLFF
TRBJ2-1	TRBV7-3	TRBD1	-	TGTGCCAGCAGCCAGGGACAGAACTCCTACAATGAGCAGTTCTTC	CASSQGQNSYNEQFF
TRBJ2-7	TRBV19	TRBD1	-	TGTGCCAGTAGTATAGGGACAGGGGACGTCTACGAGCAGTACTTC	CASSIGTGDVYEQYF
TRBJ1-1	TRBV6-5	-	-	TGTGCCAGCAGCTATAGGGGTGACACTGAAGCTTTCTTT	CASSYRGDTEAFF